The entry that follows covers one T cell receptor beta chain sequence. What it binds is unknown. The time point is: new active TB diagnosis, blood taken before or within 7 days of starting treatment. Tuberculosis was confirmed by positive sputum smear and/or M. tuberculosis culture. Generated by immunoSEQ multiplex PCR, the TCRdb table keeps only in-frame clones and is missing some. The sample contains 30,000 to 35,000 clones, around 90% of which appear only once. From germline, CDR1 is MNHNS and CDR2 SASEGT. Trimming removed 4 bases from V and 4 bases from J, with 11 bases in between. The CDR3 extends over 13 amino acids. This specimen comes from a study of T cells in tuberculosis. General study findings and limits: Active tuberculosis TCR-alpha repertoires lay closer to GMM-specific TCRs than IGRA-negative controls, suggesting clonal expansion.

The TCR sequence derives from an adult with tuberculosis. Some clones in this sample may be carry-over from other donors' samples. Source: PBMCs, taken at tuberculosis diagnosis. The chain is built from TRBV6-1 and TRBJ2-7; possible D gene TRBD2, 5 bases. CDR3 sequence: CASSVIGSYEQYF. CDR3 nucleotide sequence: TGTGCCAGCAGTGTTATTGGGAGTTACGAGCAGTACTTC.